This passage covers 3 T cell receptor beta chains from one sample sequenced in a study of human T cells and chemical hapten exposure. The time point is: patch test 1, 2 weeks after DPC sensitization. Specified treatment: therapeutic diphenylcyclopropenone sensitization with weekly scalp DPC. TCRdb reanalysed the RACE reads using MiXCR and keeps one entry per CDR3 protein. The table has under 130,000 distinct CDR3 sequences, approximately 9.9% seen once; the top ten hold approximately 4%. The material was whole blood, obtained in connection with sensitization to the hapten diphenylcyclopropenone (DPC). These receptors were collected from a woman in her 40s with alopecia areata. Some clones in this sample may be carry-over from other donors' samples.

This clonotype has more than one count but fewer than ten. The CDR3 DNA is TGTGCCAGCAGCTTACAGCGGGGGACCTACGAGCAGTACTTC. Its translation: CASSLQRGTYEQYF. This chain uses TRBV7-2 with TRBJ2-7, with TRBD2 identical over 8 bases. Germline trimming cut 2 bases from V and 2 bases from J; bases unmatched to any gene: 2. CDR1 and CDR2 from the germline V gene are SGHTA and FQGNSA. CDR3 length equals 14 residues.

This clonotype came up many times. V and J are TRBV18 and TRBJ2-5; D gene ambiguous. V was pared by 3 bases and J by 1 base, with 3 bases between. Germline V lookup: CDR1 KGHSH, CDR2 LQKENI. There are 12 residues in the CDR3. DNA of the CDR3: TGTGCCAGCTCACCCGTCCAAGAGACCCAGTACTTC. Amino acid sequence: CASSPVQETQYF.

This clonotype was detected only a few times. V and J are TRBV5-4 and TRBJ1-1; no clear D gene. V was pared by 4 bases and J by 3 bases, with 16 bases between. In germline, CDR1 is SGHNT, CDR2 YYREEE (reference sequence). This CDR3 is 15 amino acids long. CDR3 amino acids: CASSKGASRDTEAFF. The CDR3 coding sequence is TGTGCCAGCAGCAAAGGTGCTTCTCGGGACACTGAAGCTTTCTTT.